These T cell receptor beta chains were read from a single sample in a study of shared clonotypes between healthy human individuals. Repertoires were generated with immunoSEQ multiplex PCR, while TCRdb's copy carries only in-frame clones and drops some. In the table there are over 2 million clones, under 95% of which are singletons. The specimen sequenced was naive CD4+ T cells from PBMCs. The source is a man between 18 and 35 years old in good health. Some clones in this sample may be carry-over from other donors' samples. CDR3s include the opening cysteine and the closing phenylalanine or tryptophan. A D gene is named only where the DNA matches it firmly. A clone size is listed for some rows: how often the clone was seen (once, few, many), or a class if it is expanded.

clone_size	d_call	v_call	j_call	cdr3_nt	cdr3_aa
NA	NA	TRBV28	TRBJ2-7	TGTGCCAGCAGTCCGTACGGGGGCGGCTACGAGCAGTACTTC	CASSPYGGGYEQYF
NA	NA	TRBV15	TRBJ2-1	TGTGCCACCAGCAGTGGCCCCCATGAGCAGTTCTTC	CATSSGPHEQFF
NA	NA	TRBV30	TRBJ1-5	TGTGCCTGGAGTAGGTGGGCCGGCGTGGGGGGTATCAATCAGCCCCAGCATTTT	CAWSRWAGVGGINQPQHF
NA	TRBD1	TRBV2	TRBJ1-2	TGTGCCAGCAGCGAAGACAGGGGCGGAACCTTC	CASSEDRGGTF
NA	NA	TRBV7-9	TRBJ1-5	TGTGCCAGCAGCTTTTCAGAGGGAAATCAGCCCCAGCATTTT	CASSFSEGNQPQHF
NA	NA	TRBV11-3	TRBJ1-4	TGTGCCAGCAGCCAGGGAAGTGGTGAAAAACTGTTTTTT	CASSQGSGEKLFF
NA	TRBD2	TRBV7-3	TRBJ2-1	TGTGCCAGCAGCCAAAGGCTAGCGGGAGGGCATAATGAGCAGTTCTTC	CASSQRLAGGHNEQFF
once	TRBD2	TRBV5-6	TRBJ2-7	TGTGCCAGCAGCTTGGGACTAGCAAACGAGCAGTACTTC	CASSLGLANEQYF
NA	NA	TRBV27	TRBJ1-1	TGTGCCAGCAGGCGGCCAGGTCCTTACACTGAAGCTTTCTTT	CASRRPGPYTEAFF
NA	NA	TRBV15	TRBJ1-5	TGTGCCACCAGCAGAGACAGAATAGGAGGTCAGCCCCAGCATTTT	CATSRDRIGGQPQHF
once	NA	TRBV28	TRBJ1-1	TGTGCCAGCAGTCCATACCCAGGGAAGATAGGAGCTTTCTTT	CASSPYPGKIGAFF
NA	TRBD2	TRBV5-1	TRBJ2-5	TGCGCCAGCAGCGTCGGCGGGAGAGAGACCCAGTACTTC	CASSVGGRETQYF
once	TRBD1	TRBV15	TRBJ1-1	TGTGCCACCAGCAGAGCTAACAGGGGTGGCACTGAAGCTTTCTTT	CATSRANRGGTEAFF
NA	TRBD1	TRBV7-2	TRBJ2-7	TGTGCCAGCAGCCCGAGGACAGGGGTTTTCGAGCAGTACTTC	CASSPRTGVFEQYF
few	TRBD1	TRBV5-6	TRBJ1-2	TGTGCCAGCAGCACGACAGGGTCTAACTATGGCTACACCTTC	CASSTTGSNYGYTF
NA	NA	TRBV4-1	TRBJ2-4	TGCGCCAGCAGCCAAGGACGACAGACGTTAGGGACCAAAAACATTCAGTACTTC	CASSQGRQTLGTKNIQYF
NA	TRBD1	TRBV28	TRBJ2-3	TGTGCCAGCAGTCCAGGACAGGGGAGGTTCCTTCGCACAGATACGCAGTATTTT	CASSPGQGRFLRTDTQYF
NA	TRBD2	TRBV5-1	TRBJ2-1	TGCGCCAGCAGCCCTGGAGCGGGAGCAGTAGATGAGCAGTTCTTC	CASSPGAGAVDEQFF
NA	TRBD2	TRBV30	TRBJ2-3	TGTGCCTGGCGACTGCCTGGGACTAGCGGGAGGGTTAGCACAGATACGCAGTATTTT	CAWRLPGTSGRVSTDTQYF
NA	TRBD2	TRBV5-1	TRBJ2-1	TGCGCCAGCAGCCCCTTTGTAGCGGGAACTCATGAGCAGTTCTTC	CASSPFVAGTHEQFF
NA	NA	TRBV2	TRBJ1-1	TGTGCCAGCGTGTTCATGGGATCCGCTGAAGCTTTCTTT	CASVFMGSAEAFF
NA	NA	TRBV5-1	TRBJ2-1	TGCGCCAGCTGGGAGGGGGGCTCCTACAATGAGCAGTTCTTC	CASWEGGSYNEQFF
NA	TRBD2	TRBV6-6	TRBJ2-5	TGTGCCAGCATCGGCTGGGGACTAGCCGGGGAGACCCAGTACTTC	CASIGWGLAGETQYF
NA	TRBD1	TRBV20-1	TRBJ2-3	TGCAGTGCCCCAGGGGGCTATACGCAGTATTTT	CSAPGGYTQYF
NA	NA	TRBV29-1	TRBJ2-1	TGCAGCGTTCCCCGCCTCCTGGCCTACAATGAGCAGTTCTTC	CSVPRLLAYNEQFF
NA	TRBD1	TRBV9	TRBJ2-1	TGTGCCAGCAGCTCGGGACAGCTTTACAATGAGCAGTTCTTC	CASSSGQLYNEQFF
NA	TRBD2	TRBV5-4	TRBJ2-3	TGTGCCAGCAGCTTCGGGACTAGCGGATTCACAGATACGCAGTATTTT	CASSFGTSGFTDTQYF
once	NA	TRBV9	TRBJ2-5	TGTGCCAGCAGCGTAGGGGGCTTTGGGGAGACCCAGTACTTC	CASSVGGFGETQYF
NA	NA	TRBV5-1	TRBJ1-1	TGCGCCAGCAGCTTGATGGACCCCAACACTGAAGCTTTCTTT	CASSLMDPNTEAFF
NA	TRBD1	TRBV5-1	TRBJ2-4	TGCGCCAGCAGCGCGGACAGGGGCGAGGGAGACATTCAGTACTTC	CASSADRGEGDIQYF
NA	TRBD1	TRBV28	TRBJ2-6	TGTGCCAGCAGTTCCCGAGGGACAGCCTCTGGGGCCAACGTCCTGACTTTC	CASSSRGTASGANVLTF
NA	TRBD1	TRBV5-1	TRBJ2-2	TGCGCCAGCAGCTTGACCCTACAGGGGGCTGGCGGGGAGCTGTTTTTT	CASSLTLQGAGGELFF
NA	NA	TRBV18	TRBJ1-1	TGTGCCAGCTCAACGCGACAGGTGGGGGGCACCACGGGCACTGAAGCTTTCTTT	CASSTRQVGGTTGTEAFF
NA	NA	TRBV6-6	TRBJ2-7	TGTGCCAGCAGTTACTCGAGACAGGACTACGAGCAGTACTTC	CASSYSRQDYEQYF
NA	TRBD2	TRBV5-1	TRBJ2-1	TGCGCCAGTACGACTAGCGGGAGGCCCCATTTCTACAATGAGCAGTTCTTC	CASTTSGRPHFYNEQFF
NA	TRBD1	TRBV7-8	TRBJ1-3	TGTGCCAGCAGCCAGGAGGGGGCCTCTGGAAACACCATATATTTT	CASSQEGASGNTIYF
NA	NA	TRBV6-1	TRBJ1-5	TGTGCCACCCAGACCCGCCTTGGCAATCAGCCCCAGCATTTT	CATQTRLGNQPQHF
NA	NA	TRBV15	TRBJ2-5	TGTGCCACCAGCAGAGACAGGGCGTGGGAGACCCAGTACTTC	CATSRDRAWETQYF
NA	NA	TRBV5-6	TRBJ2-7	TGTGCCAGCAGCCCTCGGGGCGACTCCATTCCCTACGAGCAGTACTTC	CASSPRGDSIPYEQYF
NA	NA	TRBV2	TRBJ2-7	TGTGCCAGCAACAGGCCCCAAAGGCCCTACGAGCAGTACTTC	CASNRPQRPYEQYF
NA	NA	TRBV7-6	TRBJ2-7	TGTGCCAGCAGCTCTCGGGGGTCTGGAGGCGAGCAGTACTTC	CASSSRGSGGEQYF
NA	NA	TRBV6-4	TRBJ1-2	TGTGCCAGCAGTGAGGGTTGGAAGTATGGCTACACCTTC	CASSEGWKYGYTF
once	NA	TRBV18	TRBJ2-7	TGTGCCAGCTCACCTCGCAGTAGAGGGAGTGTCGACGAGCAGTACTTC	CASSPRSRGSVDEQYF
NA	TRBD1	TRBV5-1	TRBJ2-1	TGCGCCAGCAGCCTCTTTGCAGGACAGGGGCACAATGAGCAGTTCTTC	CASSLFAGQGHNEQFF
NA	TRBD2	TRBV10-3	TRBJ2-7	TGTGCCATCAGTGACCCTAGCGGGAGTGCTTACGAGCAGTACTTC	CAISDPSGSAYEQYF
NA	TRBD1	TRBV4-1	TRBJ2-7	TGCGCCAGCAGCCTACCGGGACAGGGTAGGTCCCACGAGCAGTACTTC	CASSLPGQGRSHEQYF
NA	NA	TRBV5-1	TRBJ2-5	TGCGCCAGCAGCTGGACTTCCGACAGTCAAGAGACCCAGTACTTC	CASSWTSDSQETQYF
NA	NA	TRBV19	TRBJ2-7	TGTGCCAGTAGTGCTTCGGGGAGAGGGAATACCTACGAGCAGTACTTC	CASSASGRGNTYEQYF
NA	TRBD2	TRBV5-1	TRBJ2-1	TGCGCCAGCAGCTTGCCCGGGACTACCTCTAGGAATGAGCAGTTCTTC	CASSLPGTTSRNEQFF
NA	NA	TRBV28	TRBJ2-6	TGTGCCAGCAGTTTCTTAGGGAGTGGGGCCAACGTCCTGACTTTC	CASSFLGSGANVLTF
NA	NA	TRBV29-1	TRBJ2-1	TGCAGCGTTGTTAGGTCAGGCCCTAGCTACAATGAGCAGTTCTTC	CSVVRSGPSYNEQFF
NA	NA	TRBV7-3	TRBJ2-5	TGTGCCAGCGCCTCCCTATTGGGGGGGACCCAGTACTTC	CASASLLGGTQYF
once	TRBD2	TRBV27	TRBJ2-3	TGTGCCAGCGCTAGCGGGAGGTCTCCCTCACTCACAGATACGCAGTATTTT	CASASGRSPSLTDTQYF
NA	TRBD2	TRBV11-2	TRBJ2-7	TGTGCCAGCAGCTTCGGACTAGCGGGAGTCTACGAGCAGTACTTC	CASSFGLAGVYEQYF
once	NA	TRBV18	TRBJ2-7	TGTGCCAGCTCACCCTCCCAGGACTCCTACGAGCAGTACTTC	CASSPSQDSYEQYF
NA	TRBD1	TRBV28	TRBJ1-1	TGTGCCAGCAGTTTACCGCCCGGGACAGGGAGAAAAGAAGCTTTCTTT	CASSLPPGTGRKEAFF
NA	TRBD1	TRBV18	TRBJ1-1	TGTGCCAGCTCACCCCGAACAGGGGGCGATACTGAAGCTTTCTTT	CASSPRTGGDTEAFF
NA	NA	TRBV27	TRBJ2-1	TGTGCCAGCAGTTTATGGGCCGGGGGCTCCTACAATGAGCAGTTCTTC	CASSLWAGGSYNEQFF
NA	TRBD2	TRBV7-6	TRBJ2-3	TGTGCCAGCAGCCCATTAGCGGGAGGCCTCACAGATACGCAGTATTTT	CASSPLAGGLTDTQYF